This passage covers 5 T cell receptor beta chains from one sample sequenced in a study of OX40 agonist ivuxolimab in advanced cancers. Some clones are missing from TCRdb's copy, which holds only in-frame ones; the method was immunoSEQ multiplex PCR. The repertoire has about 26,000 clones, approximately 90% of them found once; the top ten carry 15% to 20%. The source material was CD4+ or CD8+ T cells sorted from blood, sampled in a trial of the OX40 agonist ivuxolimab. The receptors come from an adult with an advanced solid tumor such as melanoma, head and neck, liver or kidney cancer.

V and J are TRBV6-6 and TRBJ2-7; TRBD2 is a possible D gene (5 bases). Trimming cost V 4 bases and J 6 bases, with 10 bases left between them. The CDR3 sequence is 12 residues long. Germline loops: CDR1 MNHNY, CDR2 SVGAGI (reference sequence). CDR3 in DNA: TGTGCCAGCAGTTCCGGGATGACCGAGCAGTACTTC. It yields the protein CASSSGMTEQYF.

This sequence joins TRBV19 and TRBJ2-1; 11 bases align to TRBD2. The CDR3 is 15 residues long. Trimming took 1 base from V and 7 from J; bases not matched to a gene: 3. In germline, CDR1 is LNHDA, CDR2 SQIVND (reference sequence). CDR3 nucleotides: TGTGCCAGTAGTATAGCTAGCGGGAGGATAAATGAGCAGTTCTTC. Translated: CASSIASGRINEQFF.

This clone was counted a few times. The gene calls are TRBV28 and TRBJ2-2; D perhaps matches TRBD1 (6 bases). The V gene lost 10 bases and the J gene lost 0 bases, with 24 bases spanning the gap. The CDR3 runs 18 residues. The germline V gene encodes CDR1 MDHEN and CDR2 SYDVKM. CDR3 DNA: TGTGCCACCTTACAGGGCGTTCTAGGCTACGCGAACACCGGGGAGCTGTTTTTT. Its protein is CATLQGVLGYANTGELFF.

The V call is TRBV19, the J call TRBJ2-7; no clear D gene. V gave up 5 bases and J gave up 7 bases, with 9 bases separating them. CDR3 length equals 11 residues. From germline, CDR1 is LNHDA and CDR2 SQIVND (reference sequence). CDR3 sequence reads: CASSDSLEQYF. The CDR3 DNA sequence: TGTGCCAGTAGTGATTCCCTGGAGCAGTACTTC.

J is TRBJ2-2 and V is TRBV5-4; a possible D gene is TRBD2 (5 bases). Germline CDR1 and CDR2: SGHNT and YYREEE (reference sequence). The CDR3 covers 14 residues. V was pared by 2 bases and J by 3 bases, with 8 bases between. The CDR3 loop is CASSFGEYTGELFF. DNA for the CDR3: TGTGCCAGCAGCTTTGGGGAGTACACCGGGGAGCTGTTTTTT.